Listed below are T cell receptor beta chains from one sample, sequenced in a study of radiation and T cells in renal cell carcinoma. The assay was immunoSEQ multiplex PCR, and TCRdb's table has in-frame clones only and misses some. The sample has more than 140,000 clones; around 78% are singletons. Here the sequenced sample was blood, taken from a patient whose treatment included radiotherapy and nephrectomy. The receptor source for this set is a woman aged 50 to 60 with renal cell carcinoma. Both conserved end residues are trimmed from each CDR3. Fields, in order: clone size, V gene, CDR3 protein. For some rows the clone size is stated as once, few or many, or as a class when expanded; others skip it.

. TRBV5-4 ASSSGTASSGNTIY
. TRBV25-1 ASSDSYEQY
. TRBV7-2 ASSLGQGSLL
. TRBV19 ASSIVPGNTDTQY
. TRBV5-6 ASSLAGQGNVLT
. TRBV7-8 ASSLLRTGRGNTEAF
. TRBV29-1 SVAPGSYEQY
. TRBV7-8 ASGDSYQPQH
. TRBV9 ASSVGSEQF
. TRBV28 ATLSLRGYT
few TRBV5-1 ASSLSGEDTEAF
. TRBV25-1 ASSDTSLATNEQF
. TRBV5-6 ASSPDISYEQY
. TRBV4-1 ASSQRTGPATNEKLF
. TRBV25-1 ASSDGWQTSTDTQY
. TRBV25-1 ASSDWTGGSSPLH
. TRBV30 AWSGGISTDTQY
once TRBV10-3 AISETSTGSGYGYT
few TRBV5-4 ASSSPAQGARTHEQY
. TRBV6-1 ASSEFNSYTGELF
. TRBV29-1 SVGQVDGTEAF
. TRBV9 ASSAQQGSQETQY
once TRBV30 AWSVVSHNQPQH
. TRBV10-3 AISEVTLNTGELF
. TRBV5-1 ASSSGDLNEKLF
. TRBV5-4 ASSLDQGASDTEAF
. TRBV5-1 ASRQGSNQPQH